The clone carrying this T cell receptor beta chain showed up just a few times. TCRdb re-called the RT-PCR reads through MiXCR, storing one row per CDR3 protein. The sample includes approximately 430,000 distinct CDR3 sequences, 16% of them seen just once. Trimming cost V 5 bases and J 2 bases; bases outside gene matches: 8. This CDR3 spans 16 amino acids. The V gene's germline CDR1 is KGHDR and CDR2 SFDVKD. The sample comes from a study of patients and donors after allogeneic stem cell transplantation. The sequencing input was blood, either unsorted or a sorted T cell fraction (not recorded which). The clonotype was recovered from a human donor who was either an allogeneic HSCT recipient or a stem cell or donor lymphocyte infusion donor (not recorded which). It is not recorded whose cells these are; they may come from a transplant donor. The rearrangement joins TRBV24-1 to TRBJ2-1; 7 bases map to TRBD1. CDR3 region: CATSARGQWAYNEQFF. The CDR3 coding sequence is TGTGCCACCAGTGCTAGGGGACAGTGGGCCTACAATGAGCAGTTCTTC.